The entry below describes one TCR beta chain. The antigen is undetermined. The sample comes from a study of cytomegalovirus exposure and HLA in healthy donors. The overall study: There were roughly 110 million unique TCR beta sequences, drawn from 180 million or so T cells, in an earlier analysis.

PCR used 60 Vbeta primers and 13 Jbeta primers. TCRdb's copy holds only in-frame clones and misses some; the assay was immunoSEQ multiplex PCR. This sample's table reports 75,000 to 95,000 clones. J lost 1 base, V lost 5 bases, and 10 bases had no gene match. The CDR3 length is 17 residues. Germline V CDR1 and CDR2: SQVTM, ANQGSEA. Findings and limits, study-wide: Researchers reported in a later analysis that a missense DCLRE1C variant was tied to TCR beta V- and J-gene trimming. In a later analysis, HLA-associated beta chains showed higher expansion and lower generation probabilities than comparable chains. There was a cluster of highly shared sequence variants that was likely a sequencing artifact.

The receptor's source is a woman aged 60-75 years in good health and CMV-seronegative. The sequencing input was PBMCs. V usage is TRBV29-1 and J usage is TRBJ2-3; TRBD2 agrees at 12 bases. The CDR3 nucleotides are TGCAGCGTTTTATTACTAGCGGGAGGAGTTGGCACAGATACGCAGTATTTT. Protein product: CSVLLLAGGVGTDTQYF.